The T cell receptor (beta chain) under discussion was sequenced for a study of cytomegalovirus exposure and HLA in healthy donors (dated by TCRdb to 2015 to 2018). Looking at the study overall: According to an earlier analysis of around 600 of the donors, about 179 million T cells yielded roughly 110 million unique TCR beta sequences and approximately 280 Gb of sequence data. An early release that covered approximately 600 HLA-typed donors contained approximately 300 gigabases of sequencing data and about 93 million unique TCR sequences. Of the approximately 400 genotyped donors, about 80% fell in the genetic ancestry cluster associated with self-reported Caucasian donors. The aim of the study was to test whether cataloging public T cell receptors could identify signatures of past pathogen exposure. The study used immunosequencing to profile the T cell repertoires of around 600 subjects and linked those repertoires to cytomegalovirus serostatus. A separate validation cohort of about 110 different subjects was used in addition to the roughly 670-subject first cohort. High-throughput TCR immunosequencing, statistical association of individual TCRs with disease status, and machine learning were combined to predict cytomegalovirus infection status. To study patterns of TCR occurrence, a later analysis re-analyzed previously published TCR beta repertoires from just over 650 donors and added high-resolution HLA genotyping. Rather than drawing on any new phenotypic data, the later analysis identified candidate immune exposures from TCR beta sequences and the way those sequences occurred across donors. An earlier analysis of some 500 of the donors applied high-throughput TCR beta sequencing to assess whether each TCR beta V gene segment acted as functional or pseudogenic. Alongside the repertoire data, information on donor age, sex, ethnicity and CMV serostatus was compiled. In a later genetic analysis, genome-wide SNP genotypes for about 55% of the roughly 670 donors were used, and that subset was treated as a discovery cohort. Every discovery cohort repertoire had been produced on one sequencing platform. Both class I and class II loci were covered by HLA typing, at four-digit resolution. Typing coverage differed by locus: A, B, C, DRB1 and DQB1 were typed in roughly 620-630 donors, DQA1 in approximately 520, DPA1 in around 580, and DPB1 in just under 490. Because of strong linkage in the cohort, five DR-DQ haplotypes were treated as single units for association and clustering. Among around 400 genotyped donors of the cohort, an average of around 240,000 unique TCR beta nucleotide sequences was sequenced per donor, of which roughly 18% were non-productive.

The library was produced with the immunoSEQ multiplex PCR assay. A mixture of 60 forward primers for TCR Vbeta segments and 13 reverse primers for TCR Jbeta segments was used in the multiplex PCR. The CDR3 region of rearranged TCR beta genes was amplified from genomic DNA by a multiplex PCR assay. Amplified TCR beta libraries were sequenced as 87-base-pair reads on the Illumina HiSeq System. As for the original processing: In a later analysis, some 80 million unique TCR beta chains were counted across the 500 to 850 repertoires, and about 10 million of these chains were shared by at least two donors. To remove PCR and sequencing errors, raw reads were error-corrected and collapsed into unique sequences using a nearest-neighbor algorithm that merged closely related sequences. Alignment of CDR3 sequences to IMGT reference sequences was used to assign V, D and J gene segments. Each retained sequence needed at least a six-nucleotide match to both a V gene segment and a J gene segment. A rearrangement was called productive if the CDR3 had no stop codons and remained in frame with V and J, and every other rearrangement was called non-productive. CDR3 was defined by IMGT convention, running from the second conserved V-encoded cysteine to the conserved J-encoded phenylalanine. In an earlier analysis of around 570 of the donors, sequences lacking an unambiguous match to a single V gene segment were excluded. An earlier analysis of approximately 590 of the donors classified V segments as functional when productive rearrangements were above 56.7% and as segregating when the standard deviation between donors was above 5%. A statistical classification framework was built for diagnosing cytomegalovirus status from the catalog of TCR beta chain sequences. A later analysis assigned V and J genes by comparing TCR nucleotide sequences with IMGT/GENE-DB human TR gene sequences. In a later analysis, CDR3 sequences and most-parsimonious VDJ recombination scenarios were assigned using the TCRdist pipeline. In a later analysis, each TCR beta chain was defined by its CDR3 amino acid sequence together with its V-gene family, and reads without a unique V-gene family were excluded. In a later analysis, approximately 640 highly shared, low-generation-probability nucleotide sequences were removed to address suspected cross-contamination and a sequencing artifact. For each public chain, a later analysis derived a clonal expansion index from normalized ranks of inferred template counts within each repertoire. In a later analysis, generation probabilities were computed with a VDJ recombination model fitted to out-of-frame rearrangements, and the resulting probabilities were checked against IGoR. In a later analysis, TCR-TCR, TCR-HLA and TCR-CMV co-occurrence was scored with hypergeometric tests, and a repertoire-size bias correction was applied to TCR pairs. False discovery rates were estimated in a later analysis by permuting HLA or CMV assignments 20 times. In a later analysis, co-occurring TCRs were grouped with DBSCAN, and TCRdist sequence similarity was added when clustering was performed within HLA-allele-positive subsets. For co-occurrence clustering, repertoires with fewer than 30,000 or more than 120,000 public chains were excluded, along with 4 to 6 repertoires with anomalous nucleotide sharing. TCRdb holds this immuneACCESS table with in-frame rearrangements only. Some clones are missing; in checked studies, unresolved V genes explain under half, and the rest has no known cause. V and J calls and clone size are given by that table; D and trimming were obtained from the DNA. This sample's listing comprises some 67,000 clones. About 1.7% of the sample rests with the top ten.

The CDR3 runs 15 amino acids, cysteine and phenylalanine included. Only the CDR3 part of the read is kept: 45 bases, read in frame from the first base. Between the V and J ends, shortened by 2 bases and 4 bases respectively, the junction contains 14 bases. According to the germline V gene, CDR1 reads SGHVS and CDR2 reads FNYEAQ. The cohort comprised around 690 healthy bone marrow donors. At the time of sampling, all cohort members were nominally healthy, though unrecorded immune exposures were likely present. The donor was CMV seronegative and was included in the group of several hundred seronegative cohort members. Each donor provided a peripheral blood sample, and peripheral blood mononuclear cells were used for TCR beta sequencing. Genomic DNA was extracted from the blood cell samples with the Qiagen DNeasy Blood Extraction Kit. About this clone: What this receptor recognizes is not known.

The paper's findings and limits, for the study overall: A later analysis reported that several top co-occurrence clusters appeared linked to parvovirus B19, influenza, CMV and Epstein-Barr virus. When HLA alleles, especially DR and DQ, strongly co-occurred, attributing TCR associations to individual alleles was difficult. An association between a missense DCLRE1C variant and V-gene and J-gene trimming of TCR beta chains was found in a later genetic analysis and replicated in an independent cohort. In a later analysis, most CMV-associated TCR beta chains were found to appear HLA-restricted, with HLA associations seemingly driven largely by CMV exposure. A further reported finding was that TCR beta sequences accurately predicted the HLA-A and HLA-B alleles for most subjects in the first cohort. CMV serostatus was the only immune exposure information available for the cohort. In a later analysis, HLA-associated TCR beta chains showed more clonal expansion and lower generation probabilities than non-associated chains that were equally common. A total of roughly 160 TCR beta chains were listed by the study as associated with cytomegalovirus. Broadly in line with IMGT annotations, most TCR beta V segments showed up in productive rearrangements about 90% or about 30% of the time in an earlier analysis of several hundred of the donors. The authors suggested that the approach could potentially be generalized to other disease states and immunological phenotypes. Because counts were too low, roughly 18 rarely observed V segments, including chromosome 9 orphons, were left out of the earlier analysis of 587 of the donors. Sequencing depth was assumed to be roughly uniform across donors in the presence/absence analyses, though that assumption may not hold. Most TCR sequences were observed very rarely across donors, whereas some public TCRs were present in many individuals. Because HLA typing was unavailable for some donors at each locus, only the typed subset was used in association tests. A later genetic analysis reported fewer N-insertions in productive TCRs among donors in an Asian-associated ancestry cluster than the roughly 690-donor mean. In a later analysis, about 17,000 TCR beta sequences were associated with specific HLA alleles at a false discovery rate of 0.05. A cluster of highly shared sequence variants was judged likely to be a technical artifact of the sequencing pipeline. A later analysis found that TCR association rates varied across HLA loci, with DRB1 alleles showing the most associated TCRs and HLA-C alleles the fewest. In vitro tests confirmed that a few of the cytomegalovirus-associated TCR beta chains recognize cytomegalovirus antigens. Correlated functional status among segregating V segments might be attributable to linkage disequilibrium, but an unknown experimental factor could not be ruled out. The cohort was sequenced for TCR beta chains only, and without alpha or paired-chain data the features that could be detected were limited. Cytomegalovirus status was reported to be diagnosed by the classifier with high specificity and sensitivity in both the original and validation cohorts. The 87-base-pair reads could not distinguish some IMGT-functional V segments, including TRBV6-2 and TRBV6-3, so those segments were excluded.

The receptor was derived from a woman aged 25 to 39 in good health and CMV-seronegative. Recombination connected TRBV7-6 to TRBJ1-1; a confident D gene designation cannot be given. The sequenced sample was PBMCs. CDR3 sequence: CASSLRVEGGTEAFF. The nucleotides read TGTGCCAGCAGCTTAAGGGTTGAGGGAGGCACTGAAGCTTTCTTT.